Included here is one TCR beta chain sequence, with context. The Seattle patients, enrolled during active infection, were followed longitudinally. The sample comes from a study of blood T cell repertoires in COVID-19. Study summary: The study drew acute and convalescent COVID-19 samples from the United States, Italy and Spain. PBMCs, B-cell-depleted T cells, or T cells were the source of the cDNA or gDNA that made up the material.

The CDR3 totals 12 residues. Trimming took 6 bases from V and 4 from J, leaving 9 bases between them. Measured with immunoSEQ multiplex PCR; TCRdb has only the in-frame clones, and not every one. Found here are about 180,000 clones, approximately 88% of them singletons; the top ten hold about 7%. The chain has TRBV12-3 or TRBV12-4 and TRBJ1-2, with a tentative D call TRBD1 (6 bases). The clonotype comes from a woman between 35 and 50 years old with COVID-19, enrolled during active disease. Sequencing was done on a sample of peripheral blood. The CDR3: CASSHRAYGYTF. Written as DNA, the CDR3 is TGTGCCAGCAGCCACAGGGCCTATGGCTACACCTTC.